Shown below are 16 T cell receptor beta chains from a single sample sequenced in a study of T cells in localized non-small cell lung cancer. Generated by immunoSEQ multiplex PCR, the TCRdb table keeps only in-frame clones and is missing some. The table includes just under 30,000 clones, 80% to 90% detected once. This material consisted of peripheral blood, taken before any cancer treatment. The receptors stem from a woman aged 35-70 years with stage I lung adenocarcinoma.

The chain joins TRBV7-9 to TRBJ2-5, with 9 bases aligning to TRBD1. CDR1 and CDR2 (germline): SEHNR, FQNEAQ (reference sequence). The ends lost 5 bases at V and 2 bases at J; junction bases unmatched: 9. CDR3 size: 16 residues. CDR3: CASSPPTGGFQETQYF. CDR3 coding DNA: TGTGCCAGCAGCCCACCGACAGGGGGTTTTCAAGAGACCCAGTACTTC.

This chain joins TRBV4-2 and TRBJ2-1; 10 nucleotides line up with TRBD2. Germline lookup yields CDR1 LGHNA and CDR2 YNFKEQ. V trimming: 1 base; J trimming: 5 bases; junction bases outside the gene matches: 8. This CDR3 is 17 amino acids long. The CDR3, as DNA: TGTGCCAGCAGCCAAGGATCTCAAACTAGCGGGAACAATGAGCAGTTCTTC. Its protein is CASSQGSQTSGNNEQFF.

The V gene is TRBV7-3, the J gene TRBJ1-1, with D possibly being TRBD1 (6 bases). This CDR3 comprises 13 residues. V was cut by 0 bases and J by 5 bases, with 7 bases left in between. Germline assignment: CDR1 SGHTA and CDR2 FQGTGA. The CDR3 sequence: CASSLTGGTEAFF. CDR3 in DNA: TGTGCCAGCAGCTTAACAGGGGGGACTGAAGCTTTCTTT.

The CDR3 DNA follows: TGTGCCAGCGTTACAGGGAATCTGAACACTGAAGCTTTCTTT. Translated: CASVTGNLNTEAFF. The chain joins TRBV28 to TRBJ1-1, with D possibly TRBD1 on 6 matching bases. The germline V gene has CDR1 MDHEN and CDR2 SYDVKM. The CDR3 totals 14 residues. V was pared by 8 bases and J by 0 bases, with 13 bases between.

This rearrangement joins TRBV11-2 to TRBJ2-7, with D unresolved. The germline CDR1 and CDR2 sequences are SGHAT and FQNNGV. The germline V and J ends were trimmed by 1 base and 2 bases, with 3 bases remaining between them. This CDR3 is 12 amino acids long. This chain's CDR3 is CASSLATYEQYF. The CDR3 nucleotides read TGTGCCAGCAGCTTAGCTACCTACGAGCAGTACTTC. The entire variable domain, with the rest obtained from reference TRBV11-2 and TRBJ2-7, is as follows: EAGVAQSPRYKIIEKRQSVAFWCNPISGHATLYWYQQILGQGPKLLIQFQNNGVVDDSQLPKDRFSAERLKGVDSTLKIQPAKLEDSAVYLCASSLATYEQYFGPGTRLTVT.

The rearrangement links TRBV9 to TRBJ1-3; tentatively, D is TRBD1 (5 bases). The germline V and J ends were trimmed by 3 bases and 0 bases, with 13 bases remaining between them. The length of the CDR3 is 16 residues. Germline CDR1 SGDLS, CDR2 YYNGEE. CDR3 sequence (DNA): TGTGCCAGCAGCGAGACCGACAGCCTCTCTGGAAACACCATATATTTT. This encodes CASSETDSLSGNTIYF.

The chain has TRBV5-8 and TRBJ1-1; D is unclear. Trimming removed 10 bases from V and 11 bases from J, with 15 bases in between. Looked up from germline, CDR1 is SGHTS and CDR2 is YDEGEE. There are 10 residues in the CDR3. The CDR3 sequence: CAGPLGGAFF. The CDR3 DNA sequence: TGTGCCGGACCCCTCGGCGGCGCTTTCTTT.

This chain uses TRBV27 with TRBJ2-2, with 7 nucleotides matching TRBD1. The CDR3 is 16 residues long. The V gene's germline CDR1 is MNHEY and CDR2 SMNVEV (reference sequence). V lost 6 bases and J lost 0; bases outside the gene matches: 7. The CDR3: CASRAIGTANTGELFF. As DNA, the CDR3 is TGTGCCAGCAGAGCCATAGGGACAGCGAACACCGGGGAGCTGTTTTTT.

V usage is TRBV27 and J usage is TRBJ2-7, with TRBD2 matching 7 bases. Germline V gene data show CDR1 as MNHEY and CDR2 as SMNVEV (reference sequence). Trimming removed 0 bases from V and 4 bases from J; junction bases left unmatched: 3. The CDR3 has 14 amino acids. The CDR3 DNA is TGTGCCAGCAGTTTATCGATCGGGAGGTACGAGCAGTACTTC. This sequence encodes CASSLSIGRYEQYF.

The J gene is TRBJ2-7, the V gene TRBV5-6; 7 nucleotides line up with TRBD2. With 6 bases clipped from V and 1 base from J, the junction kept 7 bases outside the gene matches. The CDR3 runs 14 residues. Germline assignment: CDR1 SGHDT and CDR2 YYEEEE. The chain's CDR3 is CASNPAGDSYEQYF. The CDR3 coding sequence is TGTGCCAGCAACCCGGCGGGAGATTCCTACGAGCAGTACTTC.

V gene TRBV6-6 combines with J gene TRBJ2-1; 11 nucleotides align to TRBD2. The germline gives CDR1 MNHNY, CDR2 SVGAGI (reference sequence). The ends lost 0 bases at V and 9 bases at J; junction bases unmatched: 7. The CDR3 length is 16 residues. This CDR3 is CASSYSSGGAPGEQFF. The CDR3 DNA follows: TGTGCCAGCAGTTACTCTAGCGGGGGGGCACCGGGTGAGCAGTTCTTC.

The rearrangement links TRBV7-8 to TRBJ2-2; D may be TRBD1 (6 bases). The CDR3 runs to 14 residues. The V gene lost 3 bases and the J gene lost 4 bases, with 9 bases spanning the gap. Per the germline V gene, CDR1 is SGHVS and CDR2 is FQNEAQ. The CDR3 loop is CASSFNRATGELFF. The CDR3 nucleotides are TGTGCCAGCAGCTTTAACAGGGCCACCGGGGAGCTGTTTTTT.

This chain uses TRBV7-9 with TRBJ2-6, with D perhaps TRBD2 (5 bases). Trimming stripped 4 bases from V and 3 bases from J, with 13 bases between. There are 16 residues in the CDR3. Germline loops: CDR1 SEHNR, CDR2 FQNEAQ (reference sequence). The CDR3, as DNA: TGTGCCAGCAGCTCGACGACGGGGAGTGGGGCCAACGTCCTGACTTTC. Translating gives CASSSTTGSGANVLTF.

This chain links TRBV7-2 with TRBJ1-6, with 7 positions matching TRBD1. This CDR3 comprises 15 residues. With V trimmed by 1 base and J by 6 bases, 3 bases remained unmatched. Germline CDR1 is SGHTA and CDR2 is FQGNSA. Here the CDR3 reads CASSLGQGVNSPLHF. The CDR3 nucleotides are TGTGCCAGCAGCTTAGGGCAGGGGGTTAATTCACCCCTCCACTTT.

The CDR3, as DNA: TGTGCCAGCAGGGAGACAGGGTGGGGAGATACGCAGTATTTT. This encodes CASRETGWGDTQYF. V usage is TRBV25-1 and J usage is TRBJ2-3; TRBD1 matches at 7 bases. The V gene end was trimmed by 6 bases and the J gene end by 5 bases; junction bases not matched to a gene: 8. CDR1 is MGHDK and CDR2 is SYGVNS in the germline V gene. The CDR3 contains 14 residues. The variable domain in full, with the rest retrieved from reference TRBV25-1 and TRBJ2-3, is EADIYQTPRYLVIGTGKKITLECSQTMGHDKMYWYQQDPGMELHLIHYSYGVNSTEKGDLSSESTVSRIRTEHFPLTLESARPSHTSQYLCASRETGWGDTQYFGPGTRLTVL.

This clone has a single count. CDR3 nucleotide sequence: TGTGCCAGCAGGGGGCGGCGAACTGAAGCTTTCTTT. This encodes CASRGRRTEAFF. V usage is TRBV7-6 and J usage is TRBJ1-1, with D perhaps matching TRBD1 (5 bases). Trimming stripped 6 bases from V and 5 bases from J, with 10 bases between. CDR1 is SGHVS and CDR2 is FNYEAQ in the germline V gene. This CDR3 spans 12 amino acids.